One and the same sample provided the 3 T cell receptor beta chains below, sequenced in a study of T cells expressing NK-cell markers. TCRdb processed the 5' RACE reads again and assigns one entry to each CDR3 protein, with no DNA. The sample table includes a few hundred thousand distinct CDR3 sequences. Sequencing input: blood T cells: a sorted CD56 or NKG2C T cell subset, CD4+ or CD8+ T cells, or bulk PBMC T cells (not recorded which). The receptors originated from a man between 18 and 35 years old in good health.

This chain uses TRBV7-2 with TRBJ2-3; TCRdb indicates TRBD2, and absent DNA this call remains unverified. The CDR3 consists of 17 residues. The germline V gene encodes CDR1 SGHTA and CDR2 FQGNSA. The CDR3 loop is CASSQAVRLALTDTQYF.

The chain has TRBV5-5 and TRBJ2-1. The CDR3 has 15 amino acids. Germline V gene sequence: CDR1 SGHKS, CDR2 YYEKEE (reference sequence). CDR3 sequence reads: CASSLEALTYNEQFF.

V and J are TRBV29-1 and TRBJ1-1. Per the germline V gene, CDR1 is SQVTM and CDR2 is ANQGSEA. The CDR3 is made up of 13 amino acids. The CDR3: CSVFQFGNTEAFF.